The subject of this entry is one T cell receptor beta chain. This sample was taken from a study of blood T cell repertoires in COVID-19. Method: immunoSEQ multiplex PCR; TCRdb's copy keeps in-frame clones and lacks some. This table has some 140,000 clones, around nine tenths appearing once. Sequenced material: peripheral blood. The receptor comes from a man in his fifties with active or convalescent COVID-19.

The CDR3: CASSPRPGEQFF. The CDR3 DNA reads TGTGCCAGCTCACCACGGCCGGGGGAGCAGTTCTTC. The rearrangement links TRBV18 to TRBJ2-1, with D perhaps TRBD2 (5 bases). This CDR3 region has 12 residues. V lost 1 base to trimming and J lost 10 bases, with 8 bases between them. Germline CDR1 KGHSH, CDR2 LQKENI.